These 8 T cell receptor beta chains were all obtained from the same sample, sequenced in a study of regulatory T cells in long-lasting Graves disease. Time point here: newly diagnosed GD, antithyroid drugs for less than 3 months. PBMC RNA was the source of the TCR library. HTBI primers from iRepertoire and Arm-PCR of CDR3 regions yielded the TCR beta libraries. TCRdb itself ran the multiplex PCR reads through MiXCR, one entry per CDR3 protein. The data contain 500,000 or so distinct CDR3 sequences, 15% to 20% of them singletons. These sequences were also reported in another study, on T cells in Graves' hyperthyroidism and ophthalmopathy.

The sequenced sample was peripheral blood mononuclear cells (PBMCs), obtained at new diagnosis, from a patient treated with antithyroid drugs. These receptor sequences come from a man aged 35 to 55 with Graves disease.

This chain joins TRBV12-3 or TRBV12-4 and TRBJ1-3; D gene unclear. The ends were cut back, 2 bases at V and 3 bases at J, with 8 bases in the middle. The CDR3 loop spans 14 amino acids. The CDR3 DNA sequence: TGTGCCAGCAGTTTACGTCCGGGTGGAAACACCATATATTTT. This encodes CASSLRPGGNTIYF.

The CDR3 is CATQGNTGELFF. The CDR3, as DNA: TGTGCCACGCAAGGGAACACCGGGGAGCTGTTTTTT. This sequence joins TRBV10-3 and TRBJ2-2; D is uncertain. Germline V gene data show CDR1 as ENHRY and CDR2 as SYGVKD. The CDR3 length is 12 residues. V lost 10 bases and J 1 base, leaving 7 bases between the germline ends.

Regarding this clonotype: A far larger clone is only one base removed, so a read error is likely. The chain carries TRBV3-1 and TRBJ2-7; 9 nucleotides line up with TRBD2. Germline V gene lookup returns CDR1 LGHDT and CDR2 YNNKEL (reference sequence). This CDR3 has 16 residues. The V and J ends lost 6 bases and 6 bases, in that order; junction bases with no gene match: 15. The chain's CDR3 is CASSTYSGRGFREQYF. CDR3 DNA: TGTGCCAGCAGTACCTATAGCGGGAGAGGCTTCCGCGAGCAGTACTTC.

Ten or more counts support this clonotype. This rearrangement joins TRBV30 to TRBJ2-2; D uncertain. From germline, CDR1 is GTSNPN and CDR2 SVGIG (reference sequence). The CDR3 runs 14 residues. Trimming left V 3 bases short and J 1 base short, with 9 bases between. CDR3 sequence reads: CAWSALRNTGELFF. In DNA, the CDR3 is TGTGCCTGGAGCGCCTTAAGGAACACCGGGGAGCTGTTTTTT.

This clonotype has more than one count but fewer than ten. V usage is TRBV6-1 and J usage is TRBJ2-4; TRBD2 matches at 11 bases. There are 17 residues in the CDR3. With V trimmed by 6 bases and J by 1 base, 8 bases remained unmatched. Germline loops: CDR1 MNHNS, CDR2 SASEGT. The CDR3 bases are TGTGCCAGCAGCCACAATAGCGGGAGGGGGGCCAAAAACATTCAGTACTTC. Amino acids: CASSHNSGRGAKNIQYF.

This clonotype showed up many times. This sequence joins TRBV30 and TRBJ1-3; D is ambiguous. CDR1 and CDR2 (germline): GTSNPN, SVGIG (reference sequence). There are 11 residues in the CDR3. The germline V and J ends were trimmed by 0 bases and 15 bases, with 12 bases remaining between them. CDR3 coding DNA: TGTGCCTGGAGTGTAGACACCCACGGATATTTT. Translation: CAWSVDTHGYF.

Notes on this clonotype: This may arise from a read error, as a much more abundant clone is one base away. The CDR3, as DNA: TGTGCCAGCAGCCAAGACAGTGATCAGCCCCAGCATTTT. It encodes CASSQDSDQPQHF. J is TRBJ1-5 and V is TRBV3-1, with no clear D. CDR1 is LGHDT, CDR2 YNNKEL, per germline (reference sequence). The CDR3 extends over 13 amino acids. V lost 0 bases, J lost 5 bases, and 5 bases lay in between.

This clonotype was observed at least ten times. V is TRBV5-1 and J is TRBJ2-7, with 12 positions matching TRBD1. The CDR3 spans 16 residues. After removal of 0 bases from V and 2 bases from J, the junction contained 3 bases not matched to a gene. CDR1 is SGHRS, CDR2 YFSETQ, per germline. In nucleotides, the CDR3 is TGCGCCAGCAGCTTGGACGGGACAGGGGGCACCTACGAGCAGTACTTC. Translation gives CASSLDGTGGTYEQYF.